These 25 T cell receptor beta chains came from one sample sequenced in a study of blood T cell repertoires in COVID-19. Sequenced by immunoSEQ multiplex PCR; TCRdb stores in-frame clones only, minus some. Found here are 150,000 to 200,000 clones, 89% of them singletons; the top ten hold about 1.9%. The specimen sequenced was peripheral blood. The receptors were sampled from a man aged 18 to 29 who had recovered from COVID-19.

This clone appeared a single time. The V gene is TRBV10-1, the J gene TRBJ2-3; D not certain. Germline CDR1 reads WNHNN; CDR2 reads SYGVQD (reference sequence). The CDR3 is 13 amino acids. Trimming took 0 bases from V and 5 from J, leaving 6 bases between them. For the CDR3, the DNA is TGCGCCAGCAGTGAGTCATATGTAGATACGCAGTATTTT. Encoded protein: CASSESYVDTQYF.

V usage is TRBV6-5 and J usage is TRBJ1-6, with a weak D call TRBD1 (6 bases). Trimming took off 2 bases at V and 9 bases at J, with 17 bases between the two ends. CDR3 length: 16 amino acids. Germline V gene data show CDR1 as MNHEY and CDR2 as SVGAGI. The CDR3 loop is CASSYGGAGSGSPLHF. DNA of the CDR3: TGTGCCAGCAGTTACGGGGGCGCAGGGTCAGGTTCACCCCTCCACTTT.

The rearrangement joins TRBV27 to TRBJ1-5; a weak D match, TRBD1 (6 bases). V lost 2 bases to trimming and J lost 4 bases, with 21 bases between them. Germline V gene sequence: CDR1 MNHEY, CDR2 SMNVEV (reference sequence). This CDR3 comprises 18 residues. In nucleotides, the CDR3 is TGTGCCAGCAGTTTAATCCTTACGTCAGGGGTACTAAATCAGCCCCAGCATTTT. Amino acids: CASSLILTSGVLNQPQHF.

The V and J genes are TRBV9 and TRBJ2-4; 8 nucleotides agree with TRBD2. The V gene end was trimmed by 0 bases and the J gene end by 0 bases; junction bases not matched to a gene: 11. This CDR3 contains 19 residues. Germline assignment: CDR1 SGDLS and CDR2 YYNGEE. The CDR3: CASSVGGSGTALAKNIQYF. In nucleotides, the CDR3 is TGTGCCAGCAGCGTAGGGGGTAGCGGGACCGCCTTAGCCAAAAACATTCAGTACTTC. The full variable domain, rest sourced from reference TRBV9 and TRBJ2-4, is DSGVTQTPKHLITATGQRVTLRCSPRSGDLSVYWYQQSLDQGLQFLIQYYNGEERAKGNILERFSAQQFPDLHSELNLSSLELGDSALYFCASSVGGSGTALAKNIQYFGAGTRLSVL.

Here the CDR3 reads CASSPRQGLTGETQYF. The CDR3 coding sequence is TGCGCCAGCAGCCCACGCCAGGGACTAACAGGAGAGACCCAGTACTTC. The chain has TRBV4-3 and TRBJ2-5, with TRBD2 identical over 7 bases. With 4 bases clipped from V and 4 bases from J, the junction kept 12 bases outside the gene matches. The germline CDR1 and CDR2 sequences are LGHNA and YSLEER. The CDR3 has 16 residues.

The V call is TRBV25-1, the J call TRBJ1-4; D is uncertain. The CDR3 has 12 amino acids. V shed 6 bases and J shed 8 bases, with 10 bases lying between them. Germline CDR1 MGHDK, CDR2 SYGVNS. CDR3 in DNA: TGTGCCAGCAGCCGGCAGCGAGAAAAACTGTTTTTT. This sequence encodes CASSRQREKLFF.

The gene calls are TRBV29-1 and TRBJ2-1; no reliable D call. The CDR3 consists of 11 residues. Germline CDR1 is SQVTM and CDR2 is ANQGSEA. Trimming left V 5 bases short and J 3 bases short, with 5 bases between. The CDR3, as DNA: TGCAGCGTTTACAACTACAATGAGCAGTTCTTC. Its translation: CSVYNYNEQFF.

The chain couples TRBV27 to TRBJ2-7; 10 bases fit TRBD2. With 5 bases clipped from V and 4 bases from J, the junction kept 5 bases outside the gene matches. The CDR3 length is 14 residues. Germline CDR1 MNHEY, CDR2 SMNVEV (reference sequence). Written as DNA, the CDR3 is TGTGCCAGCAGTCTCCTAGCGGGAGCGTACGAGCAGTACTTC. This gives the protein CASSLLAGAYEQYF.

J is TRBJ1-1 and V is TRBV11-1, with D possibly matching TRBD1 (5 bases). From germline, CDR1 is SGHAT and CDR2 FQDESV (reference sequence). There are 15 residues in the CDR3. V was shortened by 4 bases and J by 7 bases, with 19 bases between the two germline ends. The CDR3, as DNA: TGTGCCAGCAGCTACCAAATCAGGGATCCTCATGAAGCTTTCTTT. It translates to CASSYQIRDPHEAFF.

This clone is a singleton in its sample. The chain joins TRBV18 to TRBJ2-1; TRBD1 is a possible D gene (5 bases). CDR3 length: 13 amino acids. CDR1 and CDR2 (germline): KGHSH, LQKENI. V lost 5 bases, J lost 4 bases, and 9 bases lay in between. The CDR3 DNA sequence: TGTGCCAGCTCATTACAGGCTTACAATGAGCAGTTCTTC. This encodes CASSLQAYNEQFF.

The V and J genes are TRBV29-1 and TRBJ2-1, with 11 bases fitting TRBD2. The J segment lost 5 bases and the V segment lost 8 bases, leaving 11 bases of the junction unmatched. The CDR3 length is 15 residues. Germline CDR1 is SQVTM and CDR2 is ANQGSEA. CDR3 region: CSLLKGTSGHNEQFF. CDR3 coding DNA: TGCAGCCTTCTTAAGGGGACTAGCGGTCACAATGAGCAGTTCTTC.

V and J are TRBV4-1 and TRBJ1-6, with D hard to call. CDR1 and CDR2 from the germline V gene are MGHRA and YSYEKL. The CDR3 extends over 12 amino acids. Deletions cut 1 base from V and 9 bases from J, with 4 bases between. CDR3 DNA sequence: TGCGCCAGCAGCCAAGTAGCTTCACCCCTCCACTTT. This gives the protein CASSQVASPLHF.

The chain's CDR3 is CASSRQGWTGELFF. In nucleotides, the CDR3 is TGTGCCAGCAGCCGACAGGGATGGACCGGGGAGCTGTTTTTT. This sequence joins TRBV11-2 and TRBJ2-2, with 7 bases fitting TRBD1. The trim removed 5 bases at V and 5 bases at J, leaving 5 bases unmatched. In germline, CDR1 is SGHAT, CDR2 FQNNGV. This CDR3 is 14 amino acids long.

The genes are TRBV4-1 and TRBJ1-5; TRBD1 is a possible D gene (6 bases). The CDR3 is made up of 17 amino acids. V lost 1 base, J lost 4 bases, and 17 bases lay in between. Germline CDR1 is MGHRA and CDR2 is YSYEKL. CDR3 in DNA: TGCGCCAGCAGCCAAGTTGAGGGAGGGGGTCGGAATCAGCCCCAGCATTTT. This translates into CASSQVEGGGRNQPQHF.

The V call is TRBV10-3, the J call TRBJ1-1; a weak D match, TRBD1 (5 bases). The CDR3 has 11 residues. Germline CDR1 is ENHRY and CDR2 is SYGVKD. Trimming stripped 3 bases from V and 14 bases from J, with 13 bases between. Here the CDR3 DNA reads TGTGCCATCAGTGAAGGAGGGGTCGTCTTCTTT. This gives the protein CAISEGGVVFF.

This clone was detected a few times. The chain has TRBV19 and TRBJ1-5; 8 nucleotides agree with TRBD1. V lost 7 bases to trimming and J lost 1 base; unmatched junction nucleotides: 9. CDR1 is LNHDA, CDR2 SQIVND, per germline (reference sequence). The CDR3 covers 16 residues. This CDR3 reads CASTSQGVMSNQPQHF. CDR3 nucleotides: TGTGCCAGTACCTCACAGGGGGTTATGAGCAATCAGCCCCAGCATTTT.

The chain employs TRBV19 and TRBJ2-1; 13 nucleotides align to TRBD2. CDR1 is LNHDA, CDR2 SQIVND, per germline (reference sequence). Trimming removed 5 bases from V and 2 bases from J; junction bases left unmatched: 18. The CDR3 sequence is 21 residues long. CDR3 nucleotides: TGTGCCAGTAGTTCATCAGGGACTAGCGGGATGATCAACTGGGCCTACAATGAGCAGTTCTTC. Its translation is CASSSSGTSGMINWAYNEQFF.

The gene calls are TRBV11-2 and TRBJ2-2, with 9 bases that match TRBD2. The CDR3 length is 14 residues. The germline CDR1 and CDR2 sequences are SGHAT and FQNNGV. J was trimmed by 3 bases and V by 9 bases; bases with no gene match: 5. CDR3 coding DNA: TGTGCCAGTCCAATAGCGGGAGACACCGGGGAGCTGTTTTTT. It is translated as CASPIAGDTGELFF.

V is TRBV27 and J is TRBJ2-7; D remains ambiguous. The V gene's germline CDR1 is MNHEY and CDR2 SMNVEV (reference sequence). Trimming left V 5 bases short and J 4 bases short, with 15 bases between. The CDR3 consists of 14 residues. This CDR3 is CASSLGSYEYEQYF. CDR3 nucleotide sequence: TGTGCCAGCAGTCTCGGTTCCTACGAATACGAGCAGTACTTC.

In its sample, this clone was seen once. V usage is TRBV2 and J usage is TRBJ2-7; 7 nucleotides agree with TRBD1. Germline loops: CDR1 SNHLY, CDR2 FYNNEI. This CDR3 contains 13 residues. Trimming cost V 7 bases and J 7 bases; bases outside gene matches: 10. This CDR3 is CASKTSPGGEQYF. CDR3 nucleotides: TGTGCCAGCAAAACGTCCCCAGGGGGTGAGCAGTACTTC.

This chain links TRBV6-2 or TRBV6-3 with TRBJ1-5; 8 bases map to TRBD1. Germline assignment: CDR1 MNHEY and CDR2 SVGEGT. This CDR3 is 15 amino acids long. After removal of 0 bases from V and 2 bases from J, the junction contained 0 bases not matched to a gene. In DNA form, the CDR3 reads TGTGCCAGCAGTTACTCGGACAGGGGCAATCAGCCCCAGCATTTT. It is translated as CASSYSDRGNQPQHF.

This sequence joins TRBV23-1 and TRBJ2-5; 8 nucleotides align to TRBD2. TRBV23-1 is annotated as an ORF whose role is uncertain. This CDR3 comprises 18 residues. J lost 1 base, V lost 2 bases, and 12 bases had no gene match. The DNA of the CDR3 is TGCGCCAGCAGTCAAGCCCTTCAGGGACTAGAGGGCCAAGAGACCCAGTACTTC. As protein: CASSQALQGLEGQETQYF.

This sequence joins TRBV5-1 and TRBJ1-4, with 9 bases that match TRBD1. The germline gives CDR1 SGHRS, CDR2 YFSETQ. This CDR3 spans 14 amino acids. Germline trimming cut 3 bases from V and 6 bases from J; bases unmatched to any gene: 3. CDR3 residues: CASSSGTGHEKLFF. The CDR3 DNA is TGCGCCAGCAGCTCCGGGACAGGGCATGAAAAACTGTTTTTT.

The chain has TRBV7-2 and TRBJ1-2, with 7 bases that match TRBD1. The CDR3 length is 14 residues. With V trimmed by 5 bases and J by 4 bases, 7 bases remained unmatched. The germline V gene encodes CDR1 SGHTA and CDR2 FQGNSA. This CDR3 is CASSAPQGSYGYTF. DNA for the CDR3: TGTGCCAGCAGCGCGCCACAGGGGTCCTATGGCTACACCTTC.

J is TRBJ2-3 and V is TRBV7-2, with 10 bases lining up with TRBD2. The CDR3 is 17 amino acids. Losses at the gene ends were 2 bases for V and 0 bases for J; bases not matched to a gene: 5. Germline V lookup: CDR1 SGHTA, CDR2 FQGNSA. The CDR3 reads CASSLTSGTLSTDTQYF. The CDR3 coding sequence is TGTGCCAGCAGCTTAACTAGCGGGACGCTAAGCACAGATACGCAGTATTTT.